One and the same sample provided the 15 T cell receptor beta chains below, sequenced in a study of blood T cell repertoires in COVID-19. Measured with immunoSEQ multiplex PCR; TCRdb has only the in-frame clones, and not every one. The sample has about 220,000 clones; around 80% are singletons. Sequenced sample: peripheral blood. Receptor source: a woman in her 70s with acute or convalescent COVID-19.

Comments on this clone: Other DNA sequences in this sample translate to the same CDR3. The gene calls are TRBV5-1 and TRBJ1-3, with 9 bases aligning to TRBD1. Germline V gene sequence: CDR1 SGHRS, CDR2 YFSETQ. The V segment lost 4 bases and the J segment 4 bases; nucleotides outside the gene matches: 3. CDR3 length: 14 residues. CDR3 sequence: CASSLGTGGNTIYF. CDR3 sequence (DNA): TGCGCCAGCAGCCTGGGGACAGGGGGAAACACCATATATTTT. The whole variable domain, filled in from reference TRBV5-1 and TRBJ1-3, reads KAGVTQTPRYLIKTRGQQVTLSCSPISGHRSVSWYQQTPGQGLQFLFEYFSETQRNKGNFPGRFSGRQFSNSRSEMNVSTLELGDSALYLCASSLGTGGNTIYFGEGSWLTVV.

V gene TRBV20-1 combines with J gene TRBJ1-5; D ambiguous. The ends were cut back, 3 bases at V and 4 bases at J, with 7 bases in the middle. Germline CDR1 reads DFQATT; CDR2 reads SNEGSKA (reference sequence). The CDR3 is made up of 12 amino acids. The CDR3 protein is CSASSANQPQHF. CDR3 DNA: TGCAGTGCTAGTTCTGCGAATCAGCCCCAGCATTTT.

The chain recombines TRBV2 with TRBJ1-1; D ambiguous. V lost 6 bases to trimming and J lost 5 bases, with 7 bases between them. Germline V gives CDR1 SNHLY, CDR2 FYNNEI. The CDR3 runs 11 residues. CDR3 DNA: TGTGCCAGCAGGTACTCGACTGAAGCTTTCTTT. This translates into CASRYSTEAFF.

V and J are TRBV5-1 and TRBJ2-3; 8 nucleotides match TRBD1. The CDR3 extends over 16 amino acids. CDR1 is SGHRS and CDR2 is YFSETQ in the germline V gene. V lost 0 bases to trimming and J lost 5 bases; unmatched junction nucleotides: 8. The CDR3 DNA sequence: TGCGCCAGCAGCTTGGCCGGGACAGGAGGAGGAGATACGCAGTATTTT. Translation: CASSLAGTGGGDTQYF.

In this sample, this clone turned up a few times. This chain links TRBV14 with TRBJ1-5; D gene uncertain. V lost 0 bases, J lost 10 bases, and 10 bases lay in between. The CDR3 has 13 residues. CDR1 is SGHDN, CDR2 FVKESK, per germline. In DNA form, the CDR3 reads TGTGCCAGCAGCCAAGATCTCGAGAGCCCCCAGCATTTT. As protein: CASSQDLESPQHF.

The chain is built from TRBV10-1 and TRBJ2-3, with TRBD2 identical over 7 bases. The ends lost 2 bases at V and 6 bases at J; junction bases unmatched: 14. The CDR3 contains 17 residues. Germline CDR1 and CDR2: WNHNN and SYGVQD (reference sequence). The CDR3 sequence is CASSELVSGDAGDTQYF. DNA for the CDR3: TGCGCCAGCAGTGAGCTTGTCAGCGGGGACGCCGGGGATACGCAGTATTTT.

Written as DNA, the CDR3 is TGTGCCAGCGGGGGGATCGCCTACAATGAGCAGTTCTTC. Its translation: CASGGIAYNEQFF. The chain employs TRBV3-1 (or the pseudogene TRBV3-2) and TRBJ2-1; a weak D match, TRBD2 (6 bases). Germline-derived CDR1 and CDR2 are LGHDT and YNNKEL (reference sequence). Trimming took 8 bases from V and 2 from J, leaving 10 bases between them. The CDR3 loop spans 13 amino acids.

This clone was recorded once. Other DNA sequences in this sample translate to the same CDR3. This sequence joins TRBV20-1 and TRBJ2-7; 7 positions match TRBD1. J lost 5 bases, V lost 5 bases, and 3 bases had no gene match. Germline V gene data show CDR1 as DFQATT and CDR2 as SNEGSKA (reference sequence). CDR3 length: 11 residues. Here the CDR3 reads CSAAQGNEQYF. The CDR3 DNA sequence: TGCAGTGCTGCACAGGGGAACGAGCAGTACTTC.

The CDR3 sequence is CASRSAGGHTQYF. CDR3 bases: TGCGCCAGCAGATCAGCGGGGGGCCATACGCAGTATTTT. This chain connects TRBV10-1 to TRBJ2-3; 9 bases line up with TRBD2. J lost 7 bases, V lost 6 bases, and 5 bases had no gene match. The V gene's germline CDR1 is WNHNN and CDR2 SYGVQD (reference sequence). This CDR3 comprises 13 residues.

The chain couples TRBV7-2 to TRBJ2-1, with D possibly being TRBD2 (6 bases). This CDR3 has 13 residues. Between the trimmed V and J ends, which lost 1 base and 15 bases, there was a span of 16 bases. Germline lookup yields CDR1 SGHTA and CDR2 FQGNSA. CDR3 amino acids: CASSLVWDSEGFF. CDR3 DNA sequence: TGTGCCAGCAGCTTAGTATGGGACTCCGAGGGGTTCTTC. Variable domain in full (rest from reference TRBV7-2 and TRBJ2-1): GAGVSQSPSNKVTEKGKDVELRCDPISGHTALYWYRQSLGQGLEFLIYFQGNSAPDKSGLPSDRFSAERTGGSVSTLTIQRTQQEDSAVYLCASSLVWDSEGFFGPGTRLTVL.

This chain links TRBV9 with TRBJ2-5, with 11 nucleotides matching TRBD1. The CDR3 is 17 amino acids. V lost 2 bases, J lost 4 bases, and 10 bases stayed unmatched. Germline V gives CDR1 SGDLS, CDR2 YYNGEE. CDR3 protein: CASSVRGGDRGAETQYF. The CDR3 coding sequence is TGTGCCAGCAGCGTGCGAGGAGGGGACAGGGGGGCAGAGACCCAGTACTTC.

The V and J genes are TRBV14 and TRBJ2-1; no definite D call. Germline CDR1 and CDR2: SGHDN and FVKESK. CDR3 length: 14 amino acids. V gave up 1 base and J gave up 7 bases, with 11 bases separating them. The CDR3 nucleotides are TGTGCCAGCAGCCAAGGGCTCAGGCCGAATGAGCAGTTCTTC. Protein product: CASSQGLRPNEQFF.

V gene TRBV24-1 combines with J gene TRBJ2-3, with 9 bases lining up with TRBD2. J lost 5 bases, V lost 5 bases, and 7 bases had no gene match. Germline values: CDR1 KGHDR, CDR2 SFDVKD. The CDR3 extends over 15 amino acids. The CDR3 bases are TGTGCCACCAGTGTTGCGGGGGGGAGAATAGATACGCAGTATTTT. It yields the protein CATSVAGGRIDTQYF.

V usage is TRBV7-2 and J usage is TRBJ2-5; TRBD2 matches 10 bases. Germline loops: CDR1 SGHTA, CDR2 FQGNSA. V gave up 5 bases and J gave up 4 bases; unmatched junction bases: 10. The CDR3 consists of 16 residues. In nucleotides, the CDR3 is TGTGCCAGCAGCCCCCAGCGGGGGGGCCGGGGAGAGACCCAGTACTTC. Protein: CASSPQRGGRGETQYF.

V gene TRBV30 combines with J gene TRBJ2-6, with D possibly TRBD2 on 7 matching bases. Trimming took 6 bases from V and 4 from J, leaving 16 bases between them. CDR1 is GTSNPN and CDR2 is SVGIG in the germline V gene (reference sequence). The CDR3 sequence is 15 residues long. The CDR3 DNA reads TGTGCCTGTTTCCTTGGGGGGGCAGGGGCCAACGTCCTGACTTTC. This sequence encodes CACFLGGAGANVLTF.